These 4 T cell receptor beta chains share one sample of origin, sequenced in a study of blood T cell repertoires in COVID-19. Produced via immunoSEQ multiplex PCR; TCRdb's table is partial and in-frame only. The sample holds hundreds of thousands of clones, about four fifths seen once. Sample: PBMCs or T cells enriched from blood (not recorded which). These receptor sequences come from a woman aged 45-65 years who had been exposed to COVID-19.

The CDR3 bases are TGTGCCATCAGGAGGGACCCAGGCAACTATGGCTACACCTTC. Protein sequence: CAIRRDPGNYGYTF. This chain connects TRBV30 to TRBJ1-2; D is perhaps TRBD1 (5 bases). The length of the CDR3 is 14 residues. The V gene lost 8 bases and the J gene lost 2 bases, with 18 bases spanning the gap. Germline V gene lookup returns CDR1 GTSNPN and CDR2 SVGIG (reference sequence).

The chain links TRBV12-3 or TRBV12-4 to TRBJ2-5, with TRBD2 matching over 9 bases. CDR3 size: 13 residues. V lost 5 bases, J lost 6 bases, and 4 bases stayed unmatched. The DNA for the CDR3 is TGTGCCAGCAGTGACGCGGGGGGGCAGACCCAGTACTTC. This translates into CASSDAGGQTQYF.

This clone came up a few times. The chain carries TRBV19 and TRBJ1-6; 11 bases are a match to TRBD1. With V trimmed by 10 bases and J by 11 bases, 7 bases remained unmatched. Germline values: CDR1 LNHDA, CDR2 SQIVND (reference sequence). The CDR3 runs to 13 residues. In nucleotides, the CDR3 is TGTGCCACCCTTCCGGGACAGGGGGCACCCCTCCACTTT. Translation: CATLPGQGAPLHF.

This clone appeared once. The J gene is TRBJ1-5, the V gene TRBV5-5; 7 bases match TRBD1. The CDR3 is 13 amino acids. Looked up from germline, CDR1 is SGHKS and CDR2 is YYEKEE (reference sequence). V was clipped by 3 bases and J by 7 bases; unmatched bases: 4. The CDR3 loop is CASSSDRDQPQHF. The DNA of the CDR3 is TGTGCCAGCAGCTCCGACAGGGACCAGCCCCAGCATTTT.